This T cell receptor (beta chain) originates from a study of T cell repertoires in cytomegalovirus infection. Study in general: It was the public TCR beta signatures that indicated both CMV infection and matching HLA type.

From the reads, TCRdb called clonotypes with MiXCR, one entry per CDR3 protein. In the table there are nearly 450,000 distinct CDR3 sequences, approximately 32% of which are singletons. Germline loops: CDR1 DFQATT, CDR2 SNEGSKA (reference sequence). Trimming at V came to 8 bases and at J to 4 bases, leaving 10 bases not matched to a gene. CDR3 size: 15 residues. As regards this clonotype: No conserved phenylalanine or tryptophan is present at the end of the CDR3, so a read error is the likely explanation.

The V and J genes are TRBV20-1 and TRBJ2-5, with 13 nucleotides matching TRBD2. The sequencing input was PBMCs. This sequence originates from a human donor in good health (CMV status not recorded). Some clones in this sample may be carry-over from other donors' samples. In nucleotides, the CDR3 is TGCAGTAGCAACCCACTAGCGGGAGGGGGAGAGACCCAGTACTCC. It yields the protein CSSNPLAGGGETQYS.